This T cell receptor (beta chain) was captured by sequencing in a study of cytomegalovirus exposure and HLA in healthy donors. Overall study findings and caveats: Prior analysis indicated that the majority of TCR beta V segments exhibited productivity approximately 87% or approximately 30% of the time. TCR beta V- and J-gene trimming, according to a later analysis, was linked to a missense DCLRE1C variant. After further analysis at a later stage, 16,951 TCR beta sequences were associated with HLA alleles at 0.05 false discovery rate.

Points on this clone: Antigen: not known.

The CDR3 has 15 amino acids. CDR1 ENHRY and CDR2 SYGVKD come from the germline V gene. Trimming cost V 7 bases and J 3 bases; bases outside gene matches: 6. The primer mix had 60 Vbeta and 13 Jbeta primers. Generated by immunoSEQ multiplex PCR, the TCRdb table keeps only in-frame clones and is missing some. The sample has more than 85,000 clones; roughly three quarters are singletons. Sequenced material: PBMCs. The TCR originated in a woman aged 45-59 years in good health and CMV-seropositive. The chain combines TRBV10-3 with TRBJ1-2; 12 bases are a match to TRBD1. CDR3 amino acids: CAITGTGGADYGYTF. Here the CDR3 DNA reads TGTGCCATCACCGGGACAGGGGGCGCAGACTATGGCTACACCTTC.